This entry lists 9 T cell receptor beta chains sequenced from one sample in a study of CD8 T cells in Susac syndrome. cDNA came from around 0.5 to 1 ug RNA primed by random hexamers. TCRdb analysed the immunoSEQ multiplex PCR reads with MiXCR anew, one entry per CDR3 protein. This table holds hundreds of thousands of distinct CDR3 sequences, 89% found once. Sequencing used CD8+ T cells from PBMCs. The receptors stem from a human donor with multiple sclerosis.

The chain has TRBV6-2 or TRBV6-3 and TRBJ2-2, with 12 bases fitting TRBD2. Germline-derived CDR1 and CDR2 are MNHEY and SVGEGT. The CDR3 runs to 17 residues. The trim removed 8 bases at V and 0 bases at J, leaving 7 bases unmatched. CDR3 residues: CASLPGLAGSNTGELFF. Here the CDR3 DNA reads TGTGCCAGCTTACCCGGACTAGCGGGGTCGAACACCGGGGAGCTGTTTTTT.

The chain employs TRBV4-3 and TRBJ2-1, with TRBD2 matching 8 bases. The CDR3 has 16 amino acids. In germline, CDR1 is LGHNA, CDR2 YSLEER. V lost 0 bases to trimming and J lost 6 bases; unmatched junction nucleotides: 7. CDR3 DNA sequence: TGCGCCAGCAGCCAAGATACGCGGGGGGCAGTCAATGAGCAGTTCTTC. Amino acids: CASSQDTRGAVNEQFF.

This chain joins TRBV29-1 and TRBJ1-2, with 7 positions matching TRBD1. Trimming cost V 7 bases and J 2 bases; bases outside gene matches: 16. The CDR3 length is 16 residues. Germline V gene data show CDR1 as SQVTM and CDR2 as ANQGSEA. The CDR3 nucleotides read TGCAGCGGGGCCCCCTTCACAGGGGAGGACAACTATGGCTACACCTTC. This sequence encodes CSGAPFTGEDNYGYTF.

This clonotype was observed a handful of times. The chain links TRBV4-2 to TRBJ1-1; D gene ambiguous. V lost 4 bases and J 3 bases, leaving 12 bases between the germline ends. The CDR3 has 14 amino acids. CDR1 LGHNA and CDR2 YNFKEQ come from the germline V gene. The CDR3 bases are TGTGCCAGCAGCCCTGGGGTGTCGGACACTGAAGCTTTCTTT. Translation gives CASSPGVSDTEAFF.

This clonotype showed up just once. The CDR3 loop is CASSSLATDTQYF. DNA for the CDR3: TGTGCCAGCAGCTCACTAGCTACAGATACGCAGTATTTT. This chain connects TRBV7-2 to TRBJ2-3; perhaps TRBD2 as D (6 bases). This CDR3 spans 13 amino acids. Trimming took off 4 bases at V and 3 bases at J, with 8 bases between the two ends. Germline CDR1 reads SGHTA; CDR2 reads FQGNSA.

The CDR3 region is CASSLGGTGTYEQYF. Written as DNA, the CDR3 is TGTGCCAGCAGTTTAGGCGGGACAGGTACCTACGAGCAGTACTTC. This chain uses TRBV27 with TRBJ2-7, with 8 bases matching TRBD1. Per the germline V gene, CDR1 is MNHEY and CDR2 is SMNVEV (reference sequence). V was pared by 2 bases and J by 2 bases, with 5 bases of the junction left unmatched. This CDR3 contains 15 residues.

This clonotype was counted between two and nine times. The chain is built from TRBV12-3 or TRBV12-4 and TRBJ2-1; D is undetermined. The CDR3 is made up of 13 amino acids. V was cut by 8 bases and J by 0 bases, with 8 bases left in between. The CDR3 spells CASRKSSYNEQFF. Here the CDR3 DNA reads TGTGCCAGCCGCAAGAGCTCCTACAATGAGCAGTTCTTC.

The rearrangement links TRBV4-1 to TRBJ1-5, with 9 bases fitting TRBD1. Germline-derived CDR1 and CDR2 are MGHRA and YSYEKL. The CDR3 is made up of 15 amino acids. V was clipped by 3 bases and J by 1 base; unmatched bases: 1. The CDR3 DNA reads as TGCGCCAGCAGCCACGGACAGGGGAGCAATCAGCCCCAGCATTTT. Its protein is CASSHGQGSNQPQHF.

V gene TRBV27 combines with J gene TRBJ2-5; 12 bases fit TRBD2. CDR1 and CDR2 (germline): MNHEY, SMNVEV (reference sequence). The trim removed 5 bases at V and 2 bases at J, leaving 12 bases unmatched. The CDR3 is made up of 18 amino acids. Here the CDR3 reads CASSPPRAGLAGQETQYF. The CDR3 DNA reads TGTGCCAGCAGTCCCCCCCGGGCTGGACTAGCGGGACAAGAGACCCAGTACTTC.